Listed here are 3 T cell receptor beta chains from one sample, sequenced in a study of post-analysis software for immune sequencing data. Study conclusions and caveats: Elevated frequency relative to controls characterized several TRBV segments in patients, TRBV5-6, TRBV5-1 and TRBV20-1 among them.

The TCR beta cDNA libraries contained unique molecular identifiers. A single record per CDR3 protein comes from TCRdb applying MiXCR to the PCR reads. The sample lists a few hundred thousand distinct CDR3 sequences; less than 40% were seen once. Antigens for these TCRs are unknown. Sequencing was carried out using blood. The origin of the receptors is a girl aged 2 to 17 with multiple sclerosis.

The V call is TRBV20-1, the J call TRBJ1-1, with TRBD1 as a possible D gene (6 bases). The CDR3 length is 12 residues. Deletions cut 2 bases from V and 3 bases from J, with 7 bases between. Per germline, CDR1 DFQATT and CDR2 SNEGSKA (reference sequence). The DNA for the CDR3 is TGCAGTGCTAGATACAGGGACACTGAAGCTTTCTTT. Its protein is CSARYRDTEAFF.

This clonotype was recorded a few times. The chain recombines TRBV7-2 with TRBJ2-3; D perhaps matches TRBD2 (5 bases). Germline V gene lookup returns CDR1 SGHTA and CDR2 FQGNSA. Trimming pared 1 base from V and 4 bases from J, leaving 12 bases between. The length of the CDR3 is 15 residues. The CDR3 here is CASSLVGNGADTQYF. CDR3 bases: TGTGCCAGCAGCTTAGTGGGTAACGGGGCAGATACGCAGTATTTT.

The rearrangement links TRBV6-6 to TRBJ2-7; no clear D gene. The CDR3 extends over 12 amino acids. The ends were cut back, 0 bases at V and 7 bases at J, with 7 bases in the middle. Germline CDR1 is MNHNY and CDR2 is SVGAGI (reference sequence). DNA for the CDR3: TGTGCCAGCAGTTACTCACCTTGGGAGCAGTACTTC. This gives the protein CASSYSPWEQYF.